This TCR beta chain was recovered during a study of OX40 agonist ivuxolimab in advanced cancers. About the study: Earlier treatment with anti-PD-1, anti-PD-L1 or anti-CTLA-4 was permitted, and 35% to 40% had received some. Regarding the study as a whole: There was clonal expansion of CD4+ and CD8+ blood T cells by week 6 at 0.1 to 3.0 mg/kg.

About this clone: Its antigen is not known.

Libraries were prepared by immunoSEQ multiplex PCR; TCRdb keeps only in-frame clonotypes and omits some of them. The sample holds tens of thousands of clones, about 88% seen once. The CDR3 has 17 residues. Germline V gives CDR1 SGHKS, CDR2 YYEKEE (reference sequence). With 1 base removed from V and 7 bases from J, the gap between germline ends came to 21 bases. This specimen consisted of CD4+ or CD8+ T cells sorted from blood, obtained in a trial of the OX40 agonist ivuxolimab. The clonotype originates from an adult with an advanced solid tumor such as melanoma, head and neck, liver or kidney cancer. The chain carries TRBV5-5 and TRBJ2-1; no clear D. The CDR3 DNA reads TGTGCCAGCAGCTTGATACCCGGCCCACTTTCAGAGAATGAGCAGTTCTTC. This encodes CASSLIPGPLSENEQFF.